This entry features one T cell receptor (beta chain) sequence. This record comes from a study of blood T cell repertoires in COVID-19. Background on the study: Some COVID-19 samples were acute and others convalescent; all came from the United States, Italy and Spain. From T cells, B-cell-depleted T cells, or PBMCs came the material, which was cDNA or gDNA.

As originally analysed: Amplified reference gene primers provided the basis for estimating nucleated cell counts. The table came from immunoSEQ multiplex PCR; TCRdb's copy has only in-frame clones and leaves some out. V and J calls plus clone size are reproduced from that table; the DNA served to infer D and trimming. Of fewer than 300,000 clones listed, more than 75% are singletons. Germline V gene lookup returns CDR1 SGHRS and CDR2 YFSETQ. The CDR3 is 16 amino acids. Trimming removed 5 bases from V and 4 bases from J, with 21 bases in between. Sequenced: peripheral blood. This receptor was identified in a woman in her forties or fifties with acute or convalescent COVID-19. The genes are TRBV5-1 and TRBJ1-2; D perhaps matches TRBD1 (6 bases). CDR3: CASRPGGGGAFYGYTF. Here the CDR3 DNA reads TGCGCCAGCAGACCCGGCGGGGGGGGCGCGTTCTATGGCTACACCTTC.